This TCR beta chain was captured by sequencing in a study of T cell repertoires in cytomegalovirus infection. Study at large: Well-studied HLA-B-restricted CMV epitopes were used in the study alongside recently identified HLA-C-restricted ones. Both a matching HLA type and CMV infection were indicated by public TCR beta signatures. Study results and caveats: Public TCR beta family frequency separated CMV-and-HLA carriers, including in an independent cohort.

TCRdb used MiXCR to reprocess the reads, holding one entry per CDR3 protein. In the table there are around 750,000 distinct CDR3 sequences, over 25% of which are singletons. Germline CDR1 is MDHEN and CDR2 is SYDVKM. This CDR3 has 16 residues. V was clipped by 6 bases and J by 5 bases; unmatched bases: 14. A word on this clonotype: The antigen is not known.

V is TRBV28 and J is TRBJ2-5; TRBD2 matches at 8 bases. This TCR was sampled from a human donor in good health (CMV status not recorded). Some clones in this sample may be carry-over from other donors' samples. This specimen was cultured CD8+ T cells from PBMCs, taken from culture after CMV antigen stimulation. The CDR3 DNA reads as TGTGCCAGCAGATGGGGGGGGCGGGGGGAATGGGAGACCCAGTACTTC. Translating it yields CASRWGGRGEWETQYF. Supplemented by reference TRBV28 and TRBJ2-5, the full variable domain reads DVKVTQSSRYLVKRTGEKVFLECVQDMDHENMFWYRQDPGLGLRLIYFSYDVKMKEKGDIPEGYSVSREKKERFSLILESASTNQTSMYLCASRWGGRGEWETQYFGPGTRLLVL.